What follows is one T cell receptor beta chain and its context. Enrollees, about 18 to 89 years old, lived in around 23 US areas. Clinical history reported by participants formed the basis on which cohorts were assigned. Profiling relied on immunoSEQ multiplex PCR, and the TCRdb table lists in-frame clones only, not all of them. The repertoire holds about 250,000 clones, with approximately 85% as singletons. The sample comes from a study of blood T cell repertoires in COVID-19. The TCR comes from a woman aged 45-65 years with acute COVID-19. The sample was PBMCs or T cells enriched from blood (not recorded which).

DNA of the CDR3: TGTGCCAGCTCACCACCGGAGTATGGCTACACCTTC. Translating it yields CASSPPEYGYTF. The chain recombines TRBV18 with TRBJ1-2, with D uncertain. V shed 0 bases and J shed 5 bases, with 4 bases lying between them. The CDR3 sequence is 12 residues long. The germline V gene encodes CDR1 KGHSH and CDR2 LQKENI. Drawing the rest from reference TRBV18 and TRBJ1-2, the complete variable domain is NAGVMQNPRHLVRRRGQEARLRCSPMKGHSHVYWYRQLPEEGLKFMVYLQKENIIDESGMPKERFSAEFPKEGPSILRIQQVVRGDSAAYFCASSPPEYGYTFGSGTRLTVV.